The TCR beta chain under discussion was sequenced for a study of OX40 agonist ivuxolimab in advanced cancers. In the study overall: Every 2 weeks, patients received ivuxolimab intravenously, dosed at 0.01 to 10 mg/kg.

The CDR3 is 15 residues long. V lost 7 bases and J lost 2, with 17 bases in between. CDR1 is SEHNR and CDR2 is FQNEAQ in the germline V gene (reference sequence). As for this clone: What it binds is not known.

Study findings and constraints: Clonal expansion by week 6 occurred in CD4+ and CD8+ blood T cells (at 0.1 to 3.0 mg/kg).

The repertoire was sequenced with immunoSEQ multiplex PCR; TCRdb's copy has only in-frame clones and lacks some. The table lists fewer than 65,000 clones, over 80% of them singletons. This TCR derives from an adult with an advanced solid tumor such as melanoma, head and neck, liver or kidney cancer. Sequences were derived from CD4+ or CD8+ T cells sorted from blood, sampled in a trial of the OX40 agonist ivuxolimab. V usage is TRBV7-9 and J usage is TRBJ1-2; the D gene is possibly TRBD1 (6 bases). The CDR3 spells CASIIVGQQNYGYTF. CDR3 bases: TGTGCCAGCATAATAGTAGGACAGCAAAACTATGGCTACACCTTC.